This T cell receptor beta chain was captured in a study of CD8 T cells in Susac syndrome. On the study more broadly: Each patient with Susac syndrome, at the time of blood draw, was therapy-naive, on corticosteroids, or on intravenous immunoglobulin alone. The study's findings and limits: That the number of individuals in its TCR sequencing and HLA analysis was relatively small was acknowledged by the study.

RNA amounts of about 0.5 to 1 ug underwent reverse transcription with random hexamers. TCRdb processed the immunoSEQ multiplex PCR reads anew with MiXCR; each CDR3 protein has one entry. The table has 150,000 or so distinct CDR3 sequences, approximately 95% seen once. Negative isolation was used for CD8+ and CD4+ T cells, and FACS enrichment was applied to TEMRA cells. This CDR3 has 14 residues. Germline values: CDR1 MDHEN, CDR2 SYDVKM. With 5 bases removed from V and 2 bases from J, the gap between germline ends came to 10 bases. As for this clonotype: Its antigen is unidentified.

V and J are TRBV28 and TRBJ1-5; D not certain. This receptor was obtained from a human donor with Susac syndrome. What was sequenced was CD4+ T cells from PBMCs. In DNA form, the CDR3 reads TGTGCCAGCAGTCCCCAACGGGGCAATCAGCCCCAGCATTTT. It codes for CASSPQRGNQPQHF.